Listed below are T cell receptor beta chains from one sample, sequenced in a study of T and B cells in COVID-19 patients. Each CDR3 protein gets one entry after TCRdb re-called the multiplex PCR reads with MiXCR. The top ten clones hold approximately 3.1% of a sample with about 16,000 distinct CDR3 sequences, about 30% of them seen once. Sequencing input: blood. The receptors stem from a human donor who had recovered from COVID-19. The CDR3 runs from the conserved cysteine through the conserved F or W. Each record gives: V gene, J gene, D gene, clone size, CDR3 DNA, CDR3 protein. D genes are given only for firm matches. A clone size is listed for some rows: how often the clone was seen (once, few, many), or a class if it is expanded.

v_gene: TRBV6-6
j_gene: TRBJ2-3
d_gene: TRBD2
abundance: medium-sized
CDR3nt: TGTGCCAGCAACGGGGGGACAGATACGCAGTATTTT
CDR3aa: CASNGGTDTQYF

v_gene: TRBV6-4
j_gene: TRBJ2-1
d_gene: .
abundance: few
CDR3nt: TGTGCCAGCAGTGACTTAGCCAATCGTGAGCAGTTCTTC
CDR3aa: CASSDLANREQFF

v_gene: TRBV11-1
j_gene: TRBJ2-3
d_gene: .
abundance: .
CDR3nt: TGTGCCAGCAGCTTAGGATTCAAGCGCACAGATACGCAGTATTTT
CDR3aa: CASSLGFKRTDTQYF

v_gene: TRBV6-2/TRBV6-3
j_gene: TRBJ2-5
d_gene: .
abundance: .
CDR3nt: TGTGCCAGCACCCCCCTAGGCAGTAACCAAGAGACCCAGTACTTC
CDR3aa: CASTPLGSNQETQYF

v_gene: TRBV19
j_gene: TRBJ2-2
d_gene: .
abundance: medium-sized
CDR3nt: TGTGCCAGTAGTATTCTTTTGTCAGGGGCCACCGGGGAGCTGTTTTTT
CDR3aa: CASSILLSGATGELFF

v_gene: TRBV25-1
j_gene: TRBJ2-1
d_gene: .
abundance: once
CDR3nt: TGTGCCAGCAGTAGGACTGGGAATGAGCAGTTCTTC
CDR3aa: CASSRTGNEQFF

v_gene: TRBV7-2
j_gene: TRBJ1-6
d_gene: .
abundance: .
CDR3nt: TGTGCCAGCAGCGCCCTACAGGGCGGAAGGGGCTCCTATAATTCACCCCTCCACTTT
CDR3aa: CASSALQGGRGSYNSPLHF

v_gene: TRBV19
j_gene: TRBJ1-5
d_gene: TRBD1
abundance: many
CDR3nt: TGTGCCAGTAGTGTGGGACAGGGCAATCAGCCCCAGCATTTT
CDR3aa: CASSVGQGNQPQHF

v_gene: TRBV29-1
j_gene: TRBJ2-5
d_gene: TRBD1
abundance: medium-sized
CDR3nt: TGCAGCGTGGGTCAGGGGGCAGGGGAGACCCAGTACTTC
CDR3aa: CSVGQGAGETQYF

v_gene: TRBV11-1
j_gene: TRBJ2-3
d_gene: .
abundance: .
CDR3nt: TGTGCCAGCAGCCAAGCCCGGGGCTTGTCTAGCACAGATACGCAGTATTTT
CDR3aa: CASSQARGLSSTDTQYF

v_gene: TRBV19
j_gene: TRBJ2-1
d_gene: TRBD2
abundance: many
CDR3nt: TGTGCCAGTAGTTCGGGGGCTAGCGGGAGGCGAGAGCAGTTCTTC
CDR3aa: CASSSGASGRREQFF

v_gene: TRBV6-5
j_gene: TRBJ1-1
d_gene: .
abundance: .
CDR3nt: TGTGCCAGCAGTTACTTTCAGGACCAGGCTTTCTTT
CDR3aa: CASSYFQDQAFF

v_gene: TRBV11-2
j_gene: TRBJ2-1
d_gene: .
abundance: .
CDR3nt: TGTGCCAGCAGCTTTTACGCGTGGAGACTAAATGAGCAGTTCTTC
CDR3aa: CASSFYAWRLNEQFF

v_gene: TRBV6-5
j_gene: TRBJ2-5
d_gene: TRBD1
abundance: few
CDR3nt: TGTGCCAGCAGTTTAGACAGGGGGCTAGAGACCCAGTACTTC
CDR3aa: CASSLDRGLETQYF

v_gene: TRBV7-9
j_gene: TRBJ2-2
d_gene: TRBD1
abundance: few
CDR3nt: TGTGCCAGCAGCTTAAAGACAGGGGGCACCGGGGAGCTGTTTTTT
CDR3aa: CASSLKTGGTGELFF

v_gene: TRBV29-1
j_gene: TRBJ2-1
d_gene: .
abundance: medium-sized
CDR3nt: TGCAGCGTTGACCGGTCCGGGACCTACAATGAGCAGTTCTTC
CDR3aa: CSVDRSGTYNEQFF

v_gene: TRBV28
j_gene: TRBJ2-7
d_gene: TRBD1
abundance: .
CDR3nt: TGTGCCAGCAGCCTCCTTGGACAGGTGCAGTACTTC
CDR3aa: CASSLLGQVQYF

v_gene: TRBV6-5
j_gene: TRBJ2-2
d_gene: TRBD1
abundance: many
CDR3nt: TGTGCCAGCAGTTACTCGCGACCCGGGACAGGAGGATTCGGGGAGCTGTTTTTT
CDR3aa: CASSYSRPGTGGFGELFF

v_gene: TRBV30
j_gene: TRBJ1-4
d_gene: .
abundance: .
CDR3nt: TGTGCCTCCCCTAAGGGTGAAAAACTGTTTTTT
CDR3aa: CASPKGEKLFF

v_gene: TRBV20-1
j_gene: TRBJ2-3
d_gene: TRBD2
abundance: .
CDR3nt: TGCAGTGCGAACCGGTTGCGGCGGGGGAACACAGATACGCAGTATTTT
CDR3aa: CSANRLRRGNTDTQYF

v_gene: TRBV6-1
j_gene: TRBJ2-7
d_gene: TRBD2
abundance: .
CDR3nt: TGTGCCAGCAGTGCGGGACTATTTTACGAGCAGTACTTC
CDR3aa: CASSAGLFYEQYF

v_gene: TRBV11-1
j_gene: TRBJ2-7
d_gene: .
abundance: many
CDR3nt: TGTGCCAGCAGCTTAGACGGCTACCTGGGGGAGCAGTACTTC
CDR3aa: CASSLDGYLGEQYF

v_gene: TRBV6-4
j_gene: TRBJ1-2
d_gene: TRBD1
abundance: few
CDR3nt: TGTGCCAGCAGTGACACGACAGGGGATGGCTACACCTTC
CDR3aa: CASSDTTGDGYTF

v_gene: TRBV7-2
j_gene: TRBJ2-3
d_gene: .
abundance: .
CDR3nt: TGTGCCAGCAGCTTTGATAGGAGCACAGATACGCAGTATTTT
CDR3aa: CASSFDRSTDTQYF

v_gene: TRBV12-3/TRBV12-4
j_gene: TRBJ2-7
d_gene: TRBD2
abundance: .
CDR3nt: TGTGCCAGCAGGACTAGCGGGGCTACCTACGAGCAGTACTTC
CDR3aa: CASRTSGATYEQYF

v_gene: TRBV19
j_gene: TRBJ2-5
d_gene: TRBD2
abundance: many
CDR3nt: TGTGCCAGTAAAGGCCTAGCGGGAGTTGGGCAAGAGACCCAGTACTTC
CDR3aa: CASKGLAGVGQETQYF

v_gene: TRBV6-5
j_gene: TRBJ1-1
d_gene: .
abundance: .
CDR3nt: TGTGCCAGCAGTTACTCGAGAACCCTGAACACTGAAGCTTTCTTT
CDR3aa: CASSYSRTLNTEAFF

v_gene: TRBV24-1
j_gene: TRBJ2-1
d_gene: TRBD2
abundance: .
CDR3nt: TGTGCCACCAGTGGGACTAGCAAGTTCTACAATGAGCAGTTCTTC
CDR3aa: CATSGTSKFYNEQFF

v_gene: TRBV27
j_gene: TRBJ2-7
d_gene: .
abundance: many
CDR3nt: TGTGCCAGCAGTTTAGGTAGTGCCTCGACCTACGAGCAGTACTTC
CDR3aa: CASSLGSASTYEQYF

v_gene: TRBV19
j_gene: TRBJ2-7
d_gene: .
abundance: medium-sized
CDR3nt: TGTGCCAGTAGTATCGGATCCTCGTACGAGCAGTACTTC
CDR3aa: CASSIGSSYEQYF

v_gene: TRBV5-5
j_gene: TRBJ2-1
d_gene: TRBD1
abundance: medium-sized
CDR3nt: TGTGCCAGCAGCGCGGTCAAAGGGGACAGGGGAAGTAATGAGCAGTTCTTC
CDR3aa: CASSAVKGDRGSNEQFF

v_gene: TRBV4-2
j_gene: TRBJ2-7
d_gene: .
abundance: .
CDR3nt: TGCGCCAGCAGCCAAGGCGCCGGACAGCATCACGAGCAGTACTTC
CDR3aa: CASSQGAGQHHEQYF

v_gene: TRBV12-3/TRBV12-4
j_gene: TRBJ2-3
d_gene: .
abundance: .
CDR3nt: TGTGCTAGTGGTTTGGTACTAGGGGTTTCTAGCACAGATACGCAGTATTTT
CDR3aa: CASGLVLGVSSTDTQYF

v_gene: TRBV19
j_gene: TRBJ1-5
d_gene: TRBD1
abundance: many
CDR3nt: TGTGCCAGTAGTACGACAGGGGGCAATCAGCCCCAGCATTTT
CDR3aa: CASSTTGGNQPQHF

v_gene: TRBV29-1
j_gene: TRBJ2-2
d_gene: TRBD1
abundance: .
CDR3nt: TGCAGCGTTGAGACAGGGGACACCGGGGAGCTGTTTTTT
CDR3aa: CSVETGDTGELFF

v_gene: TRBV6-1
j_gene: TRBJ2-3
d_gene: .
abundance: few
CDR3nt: TGTGCCAGCAGTGAAGCTCGACCTAGCACAGATACGCAGTATTTT
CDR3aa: CASSEARPSTDTQYF

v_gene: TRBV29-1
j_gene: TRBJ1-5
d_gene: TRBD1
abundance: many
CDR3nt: TGCAGCGTGGGAACAGGGGCCTCGGGAAATCAGCCCCAGCATTTT
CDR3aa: CSVGTGASGNQPQHF

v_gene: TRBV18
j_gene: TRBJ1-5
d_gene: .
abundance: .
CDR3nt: TGTGCCAGCTCACCAGAACCCCGGCGGGACGGCCAGCATTTT
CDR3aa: CASSPEPRRDGQHF

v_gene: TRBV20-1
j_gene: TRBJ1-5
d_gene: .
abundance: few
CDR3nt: TGCAGTGCCGGGGGTCAGCCCCAGCATTTT
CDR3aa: CSAGGQPQHF

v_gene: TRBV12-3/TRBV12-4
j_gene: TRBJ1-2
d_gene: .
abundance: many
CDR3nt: TGTGCCAGCAGTTTGGGGCAGAACAATGGCTACACCTTC
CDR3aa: CASSLGQNNGYTF

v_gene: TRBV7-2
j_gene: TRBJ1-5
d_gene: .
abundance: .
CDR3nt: TGTGCCAGCAGCCCGAGGGAGGGTCAGCCCCAGCATTTT
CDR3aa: CASSPREGQPQHF

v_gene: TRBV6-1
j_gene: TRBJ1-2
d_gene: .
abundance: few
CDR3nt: TGTGCCAGCAGTGAAGGGCGCAGGTTCTATGGCTACACCTTC
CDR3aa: CASSEGRRFYGYTF

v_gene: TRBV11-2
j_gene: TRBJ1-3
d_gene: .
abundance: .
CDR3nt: TGTGCCAGCAGCTTAGGGGGTAACCCCACCATATATTTT
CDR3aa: CASSLGGNPTIYF

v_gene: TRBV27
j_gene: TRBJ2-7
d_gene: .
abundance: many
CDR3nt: TGTGCCAGCAGTTTTTACCGGGGATACGAGCAGTACTTC
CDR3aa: CASSFYRGYEQYF

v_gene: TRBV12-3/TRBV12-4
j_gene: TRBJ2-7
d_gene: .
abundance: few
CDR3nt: TGTGCCAGCAGTTTAAGGACTGACTCCTACGAGCAGTACTTC
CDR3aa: CASSLRTDSYEQYF

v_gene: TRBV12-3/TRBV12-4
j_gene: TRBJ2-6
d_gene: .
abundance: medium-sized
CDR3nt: TGTGCCAGCAGTTTCTCGGGCTCTGGGGCCAACGTCCTGACTTTC
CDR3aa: CASSFSGSGANVLTF

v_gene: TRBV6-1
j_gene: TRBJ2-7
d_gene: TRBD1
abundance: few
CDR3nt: TGTGCCAGCATTAGGAGACAGGGTATCGACGAGCAGTACTTC
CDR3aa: CASIRRQGIDEQYF